Shown below are 23 T cell receptor beta chains from a single sample sequenced in a study of T cell repertoires in cytomegalovirus infection. In TCRdb, the reads were re-called with MiXCR into one record per CDR3 protein. The table includes 750,000 to 950,000 distinct CDR3 sequences, under 35% detected once. No antigen is known for these receptors. Sequencing was performed on cultured CD8+ T cells from PBMCs, taken from culture after CMV antigen stimulation. The receptor set was obtained from a human donor in good health (CMV status not recorded). Some clones in this sample may be carry-over from other donors' samples.

The CDR3 here is CASSGDRGPEKLFF. The CDR3 DNA is TGTGCCAGCAGTGGCGACAGGGGGCCTGAAAAACTGTTTTTT. V gene TRBV2 combines with J gene TRBJ1-4, with TRBD1 matching over 10 bases. Germline lookup yields CDR1 SNHLY and CDR2 FYNNEI. V lost 4 bases to trimming and J lost 7 bases; unmatched junction nucleotides: 3. The CDR3 contains 14 residues.

The J gene is TRBJ1-2, the V gene TRBV4-3; a possible D gene is TRBD1 (6 bases). Trimming left V 4 bases short and J 8 bases short, with 20 bases between. CDR1 LGHNA and CDR2 YSLEER come from the germline V gene. The CDR3 extends over 15 amino acids. DNA for the CDR3: TGCGCCAGCAGCCCCCGGCAGGGGAGTTTCTACGGCTACACCTTC. Translation gives CASSPRQGSFYGYTF.

This clonotype occurred many times. This rearrangement joins TRBV7-2 to TRBJ2-5; D is ambiguous. Germline V gene data show CDR1 as SGHTA and CDR2 as FQGNSA. Deletions cut 0 bases from V and 5 bases from J, with 10 bases between. The CDR3 runs to 14 residues. The CDR3 DNA follows: TGTGCCAGCAGCTTAGCTAGTTTTACGGAGACCCAGTACTTC. Its protein product is CASSLASFTETQYF.

Regarding this clonotype: Its ends do not fully match the called genes, so a read error is possible. This chain links TRBV6-4 with TRBJ2-2; D ambiguous. This CDR3 spans 13 amino acids. In germline, CDR1 is MRHNA, CDR2 SNTAGT. The CDR3 here is CASSDSNAGELFF. The CDR3 DNA reads as TGTGCCAGCAGTGACTCGAACGCCGGGGAGCTGTTTTTT.

The V call is TRBV7-9, the J call TRBJ2-2; D is unresolved. CDR3 length: 17 amino acids. Trimming stripped 5 bases from V and 3 bases from J, with 19 bases between. The germline gives CDR1 SEHNR, CDR2 FQNEAQ (reference sequence). The CDR3 bases are TGTGCCAGCAGCGCATCCCTTCCGAATCGCGACACCGGGGAGCTGTTTTTT. This sequence encodes CASSASLPNRDTGELFF.

This clonotype was seen more than once but under ten times. V gene TRBV10-3 combines with J gene TRBJ2-2; TRBD2 matches at 12 bases. The length of the CDR3 is 19 residues. V dropped 3 bases and J dropped 1; count of bases not matched to a gene: 9. The germline CDR1 and CDR2 sequences are ENHRY and SYGVKD. The CDR3 DNA follows: TGTGCCATCAGTGATTTCAAACTAGCGGGGGGCCTGAACACCGGGGAGCTGTTTTTT. Protein: CAISDFKLAGGLNTGELFF.

The V call is TRBV9, the J call TRBJ1-1, with D perhaps TRBD1 (6 bases). Trimming stripped 3 bases from V and 2 bases from J, with 26 bases between. Germline V lookup: CDR1 SGDLS, CDR2 YYNGEE. This CDR3 region has 19 residues. In nucleotides, the CDR3 is TGTGCCAGCAGCGATCCCTCTGACTTACTGAGGGGGTTTAACACTGAAGCTTTCTTT. Its translation: CASSDPSDLLRGFNTEAFF.

This clonotype has a handful of counts. The rearrangement links TRBV24-1 to TRBJ1-4; D gene ambiguous. V gave up 4 bases and J gave up 8 bases, with 10 bases separating them. CDR1 and CDR2 (germline): KGHDR, SFDVKD. The CDR3 length is 13 residues. CDR3 DNA sequence: TGTGCCACCAGTGACCCCTCCTCGGAAAAACTGTTTTTT. It yields the protein CATSDPSSEKLFF.

This clonotype appeared many times. The J gene is TRBJ1-4, the V gene TRBV7-6, with D possibly matching TRBD1 (5 bases). Germline CDR1 and CDR2: SGHVS and FNYEAQ. This CDR3 is 17 amino acids long. V gave up 5 bases and J gave up 4 bases, with 20 bases separating them. CDR3 amino acids: CASSPATPGKINEKLFF. The CDR3 region has the DNA TGTGCCAGCAGCCCAGCAACCCCAGGGAAGATTAATGAAAAACTGTTTTTT.

This clonotype was detected a few times. The rearrangement joins TRBV20-1 to TRBJ2-7, with 7 bases that match TRBD2. CDR1 and CDR2 from the germline V gene are DFQATT and SNEGSKA (reference sequence). The CDR3 sequence is 13 residues long. The ends lost 4 bases at V and 0 bases at J; junction bases unmatched: 3. The DNA of the CDR3 is TGCAGTGCTACCGGGGGGTCCTCCTACGAGCAGTACGTC. Its protein is CSATGGSSYEQYV.

There are a few counts of this clonotype. J is TRBJ1-5 and V is TRBV6-2 or TRBV6-3; tentative D call: TRBD1 (5 bases). Germline V gene data show CDR1 as MNHEY and CDR2 as SVGEGT. V gave up 6 bases and J gave up 5 bases, with 23 bases separating them. This CDR3 has 17 amino acids. CDR3 protein: CASRPEFDRGMYQPQHF. Written as DNA, the CDR3 is TGTGCCAGCAGACCGGAATTCGACAGAGGGATGTATCAGCCCCAGCATTTT.

The chain joins TRBV7-9 to TRBJ2-1; the D is unclear. The CDR3 spans 12 residues. CDR1 is SEHNR, CDR2 FQNEAQ, per germline (reference sequence). V was pared by 4 bases and J by 8 bases, with 9 bases between. As DNA, the CDR3 is TGTGCCAGCAGCTCAAAGACTCATGAGCAGTTCTTC. Protein sequence: CASSSKTHEQFF.

This clonotype was detected only a few times. The chain couples TRBV7-6 to TRBJ2-7, with 9 bases fitting TRBD1. The trim removed 4 bases at V and 4 bases at J, leaving 8 bases unmatched. This CDR3 spans 15 amino acids. Germline loops: CDR1 SGHVS, CDR2 FNYEAQ. The CDR3, as DNA: TGTGCCAGCAGCTCAACCGGGACAGGGATTTACGAGCAGTACGTC. Translated: CASSSTGTGIYEQYV.

This clonotype showed up just a few times. The chain carries TRBV4-1 and TRBJ1-1; D is uncertain. The V gene lost 0 bases and the J gene lost 0 bases, with 8 bases spanning the gap. CDR3 length: 15 residues. Germline V gene sequence: CDR1 MGHRA, CDR2 YSYEKL. Here the CDR3 reads CASSQDSQLNTEAFF. CDR3 DNA: TGCGCCAGCAGCCAAGATTCCCAGCTGAACACTGAAGCTTTCTTT.

V and J are TRBV9 and TRBJ2-1; 10 bases align to TRBD2. V lost 4 bases to trimming and J lost 4 bases; unmatched junction nucleotides: 11. Per the germline V gene, CDR1 is SGDLS and CDR2 is YYNGEE. CDR3 length: 17 amino acids. DNA of the CDR3: TGTGCCAGCAGCCCCGAGGAAGCGGGGGGGCTTTACAATGAGCAGTTCTTC. Residues: CASSPEEAGGLYNEQFF.

In this sample, this clonotype turned up a few times. The chain is built from TRBV19 and TRBJ1-2; 7 nucleotides line up with TRBD1. J gave up 3 bases and V 3 bases, and 7 bases lay outside the gene matches. CDR1 is LNHDA, CDR2 SQIVND, per germline (reference sequence). CDR3 length: 15 amino acids. This CDR3 reads CASSMWQGVDYGYTF. The CDR3 coding sequence is TGTGCCAGTAGTATGTGGCAGGGGGTAGACTATGGCTACACCTTC. The full variable domain, with the rest looked up from reference TRBV19 and TRBJ1-2, is DGGITQSPKYLFRKEGQNVTLSCEQNLNHDAMYWYRQDPGQGLRLIYYSQIVNDFQKGDIAEGYSVSREKKESFPLTVTSAQKNPTAFYLCASSMWQGVDYGYTFGSGTRLTVV.

This clonotype was seen once. Given a much more abundant clone one base away, this may be a read error. The J gene is TRBJ1-1, the V gene TRBV7-6; D uncertain. The CDR3 sequence is 14 residues long. The germline V gene has CDR1 SGHVS and CDR2 FNYEAQ. This CDR3 reads CANSINAMNTEAFF. The CDR3 DNA follows: TGTGCCAACAGCATAAACGCGATGAACACTGAAGCTTTCTTT. Full variable domain (outside the CDR3, taken from reference TRBV7-6 and TRBJ1-1): GAGVSQSPRYKVTKRGQDVALRCDPISGHVSLYWYRQALGQGPEFLTYFNYEAQQDKSGLPNDRFSAERPEGSISTLTIQRTEQRDSAMYRCANSINAMNTEAFFGQGTRLTVV.

This clonotype has a handful of counts. This chain joins TRBV6-6 and TRBJ2-3; TRBD2 matches at 14 bases. The ends lost 3 bases at V and 4 bases at J; junction bases unmatched: 6. The CDR3 consists of 17 residues. Germline lookup yields CDR1 MNHNY and CDR2 SVGAGI (reference sequence). The CDR3 DNA follows: TGTGCCAGCAGTTATCAGACTAGCGGGGGGGCAGCAGATACGCAGTATTTT. Translation gives CASSYQTSGGAADTQYF.

This chain uses TRBV6-2 or TRBV6-3 with TRBJ2-4; no clear D gene. The germline V and J ends were trimmed by 6 bases and 0 bases, with 15 bases remaining between them. This CDR3 has 16 amino acids. Per the germline V gene, CDR1 is MNHEY and CDR2 is SVGEGT. CDR3 in DNA: TGTGCCAGCAGCCCCCCCTCCGTTCAAGCCAAAAACATTCAGTACTTC. It encodes CASSPPSVQAKNIQYF.

This clonotype was detected ten times or more. The chain uses TRBV7-6 and TRBJ2-5, with D unclear. V was clipped by 5 bases and J by 1 base, with 14 bases between them. CDR3 size: 15 residues. Germline loops: CDR1 SGHVS, CDR2 FNYEAQ. The CDR3 DNA reads TGTGCCAGCAGCCCCCCCGGCATATTCCAAGAGACCCAGTACTTC. Residues: CASSPPGIFQETQYF.

The rearrangement uses TRBV19 and TRBJ2-3, with D unresolved. V lost 4 bases to trimming and J lost 5 bases, with 13 bases between them. CDR1 and CDR2 from the germline V gene are LNHDA and SQIVND (reference sequence). The CDR3 has 14 amino acids. This CDR3 is CASSTPGVVDTQYF. CDR3 nucleotides: TGTGCCAGTAGTACCCCAGGAGTGGTAGATACGCAGTATTTT.

The rearrangement uses TRBV20-1 and TRBJ1-5; D gene unclear. V was trimmed by 0 bases and J by 2 bases, leaving 26 bases between them. The CDR3 spans 20 residues. Germline V lookup: CDR1 DFQATT, CDR2 SNEGSKA (reference sequence). CDR3 loop: CSARDSGLRDPIWGNQPQHF. DNA of the CDR3: TGCAGTGCTAGAGATTCGGGCCTACGGGATCCGATATGGGGCAATCAGCCCCAGCATTTT.

The sample holds a few counts of this clonotype. The chain combines TRBV6-5 with TRBJ2-2, with 9 bases that match TRBD1. There are 17 residues in the CDR3. The germline V gene has CDR1 MNHEY and CDR2 SVGAGI. V shed 0 bases, J shed 5 bases, and the junction held 7 bases outside the gene matches. The CDR3, as DNA: TGTGCCAGCAGTTACTCAACAGGGGGCGTATGGACCGGGGAGCTGTTTTTT. Protein sequence: CASSYSTGGVWTGELFF.